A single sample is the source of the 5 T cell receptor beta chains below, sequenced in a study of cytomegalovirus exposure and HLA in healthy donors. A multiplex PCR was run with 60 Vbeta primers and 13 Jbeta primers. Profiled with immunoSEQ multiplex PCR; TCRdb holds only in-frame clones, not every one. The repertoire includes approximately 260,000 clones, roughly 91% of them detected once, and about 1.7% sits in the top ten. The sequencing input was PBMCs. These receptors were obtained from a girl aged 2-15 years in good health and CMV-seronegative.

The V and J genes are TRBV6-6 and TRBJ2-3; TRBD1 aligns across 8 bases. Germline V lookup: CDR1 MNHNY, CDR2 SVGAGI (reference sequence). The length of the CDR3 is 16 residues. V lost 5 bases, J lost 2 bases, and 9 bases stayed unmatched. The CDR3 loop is CASSPGPQGVTDTQYF. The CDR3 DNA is TGTGCCAGCAGTCCCGGGCCACAGGGGGTCACAGATACGCAGTATTTT.

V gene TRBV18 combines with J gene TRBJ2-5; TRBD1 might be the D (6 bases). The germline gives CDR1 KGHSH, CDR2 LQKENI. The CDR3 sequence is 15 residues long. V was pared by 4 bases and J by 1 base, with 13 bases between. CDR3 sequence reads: CASSLRDTIQETQYF. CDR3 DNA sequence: TGTGCCAGCTCACTCCGGGACACAATCCAAGAGACCCAGTACTTC. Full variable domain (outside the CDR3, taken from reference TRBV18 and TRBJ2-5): NAGVMQNPRHLVRRRGQEARLRCSPMKGHSHVYWYRQLPEEGLKFMVYLQKENIIDESGMPKERFSAEFPKEGPSILRIQQVVRGDSAAYFCASSLRDTIQETQYFGPGTRLLVL.

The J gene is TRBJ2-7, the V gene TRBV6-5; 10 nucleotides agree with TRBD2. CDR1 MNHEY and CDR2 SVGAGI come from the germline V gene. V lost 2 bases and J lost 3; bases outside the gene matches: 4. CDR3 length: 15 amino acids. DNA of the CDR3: TGTGCCAGCAGTTACCCCATAGCGGGAGGCTACGAGCAGTACTTC. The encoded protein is CASSYPIAGGYEQYF.

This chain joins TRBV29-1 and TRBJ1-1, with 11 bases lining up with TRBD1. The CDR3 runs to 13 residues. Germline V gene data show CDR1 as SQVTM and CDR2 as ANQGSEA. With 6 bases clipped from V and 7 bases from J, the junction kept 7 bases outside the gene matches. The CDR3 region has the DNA TGCAGCGTCGCTGGGACAGGGGGGTTTGAAGCTTTCTTT. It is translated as CSVAGTGGFEAFF.

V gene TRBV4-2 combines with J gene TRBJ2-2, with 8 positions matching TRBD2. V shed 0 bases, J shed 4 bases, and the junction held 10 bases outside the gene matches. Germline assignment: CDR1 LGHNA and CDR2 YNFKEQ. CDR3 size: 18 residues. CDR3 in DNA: TGTGCCAGCAGCCAAGACCTGCGGGGGGCGCTTATCACCGGGGAGCTGTTTTTT. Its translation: CASSQDLRGALITGELFF.